This TCR beta chain was documented in a study of blood T cell repertoires in COVID-19. Trimming shortened V by 4 bases and J by 7 bases, and 14 bases separated the two germline ends. The germline gives CDR1 MNHEY, CDR2 SMNVEV (reference sequence). This CDR3 is 14 amino acids long. Measured with immunoSEQ multiplex PCR; TCRdb has only the in-frame clones, and not every one. The sample yields around 360,000 clones, over 75% seen once. Sequenced input: peripheral blood. The receptor was isolated from a woman between 25 and 40 years old with COVID-19, enrolled during active disease. The J gene is TRBJ2-1, the V gene TRBV27; D perhaps matches TRBD2 (5 bases). CDR3 in amino acids: CASSSSLGLNEQFF. The CDR3 DNA is TGTGCCAGCAGTTCGTCACTAGGTTTAAATGAGCAGTTCTTC.